Presented here are 16 T cell receptor beta chains from one specimen sequenced in a study of Ad26.COV2.S vaccination and SARS-CoV-2 variants. Method: immunoSEQ multiplex PCR; TCRdb's copy keeps in-frame clones and lacks some. Of 500,000 or so clones listed, approximately 90% are singletons. Treatment specified: some 20 received Ad26.COV2.S at low or high dose, single or two shots; roughly 5 received placebo; per-sample allocation not given. Collection of samples fell on day 63 after the first vaccine or placebo injection. Specimen: peripheral blood, collected in a trial of Ad26.COV2.S vaccine versus placebo. The receptor source for this set is a person between 18 and 60 years old who received the Ad26.COV2.S COVID-19 vaccine or a placebo.

This chain uses TRBV6-5 with TRBJ1-1; no definite D call. V was shortened by 8 bases and J by 11 bases, with 18 bases between the two germline ends. The germline gives CDR1 MNHEY, CDR2 SVGAGI. The CDR3 is 12 amino acids. The CDR3 coding sequence is TGTGCCAGCGGGCTGGTGGGCGGATCTGCTTTCTTT. It specifies CASGLVGGSAFF.

The CDR3 nucleotides are TGTGCCAGCAGCAAATTCTGGGGGGTTGATCAGCCCCAGCATTTT. It translates to CASSKFWGVDQPQHF. The rearrangement joins TRBV7-2 to TRBJ1-5; D perhaps matches TRBD1 (5 bases). Germline values: CDR1 SGHTA, CDR2 FQGNSA. V gave up 5 bases and J gave up 5 bases, with 16 bases separating them. This CDR3 has 15 residues.

The CDR3 sequence is CASTLAGSLNNEQFF. DNA for the CDR3: TGTGCCAGTACCCTAGCGGGATCTTTGAACAATGAGCAGTTCTTC. This chain joins TRBV19 and TRBJ2-1, with 9 bases that match TRBD2. This CDR3 is 15 amino acids long. The junction had 9 bases not matched to a gene; V was cut back by 7 bases and J by 5 bases. The germline V gene encodes CDR1 LNHDA and CDR2 SQIVND (reference sequence).

The J gene is TRBJ2-1, the V gene TRBV7-9; D may be TRBD2 (6 bases). The CDR3 is 15 amino acids. V dropped 5 bases and J dropped 6 bases, with 17 bases sitting between them. CDR1 SEHNR and CDR2 FQNEAQ come from the germline V gene (reference sequence). This CDR3 reads CASSPRTSSGNEQFF. As DNA, the CDR3 is TGTGCCAGCAGCCCCCGCACTAGCAGTGGCAATGAGCAGTTCTTC.

The rearrangement links TRBV7-2 to TRBJ2-1, with D maybe TRBD1 (6 bases). V was shortened by 0 bases and J by 6 bases, with 12 bases between the two germline ends. Per germline, CDR1 SGHTA and CDR2 FQGNSA. The CDR3 length is 15 residues. The CDR3 coding sequence is TGTGCCAGCAGCTTAGCCGCTCCAGGGGCCAATGAGCAGTTCTTC. Its protein is CASSLAAPGANEQFF. The full variable domain, with the rest looked up from reference TRBV7-2 and TRBJ2-1, is GAGVSQSPSNKVTEKGKDVELRCDPISGHTALYWYRQSLGQGLEFLIYFQGNSAPDKSGLPSDRFSAERTGGSVSTLTIQRTQQEDSAVYLCASSLAAPGANEQFFGPGTRLTVL.

The gene calls are TRBV6-5 and TRBJ2-3, with 10 bases aligning to TRBD1. Germline lookup yields CDR1 MNHEY and CDR2 SVGAGI. The CDR3 length is 15 residues. V gave up 0 bases and J gave up 8 bases; unmatched junction bases: 5. The CDR3 bases are TGTGCCAGCAGTTACTCGAGACAGGGGGCGCTTACGCAGTATTTT. As protein: CASSYSRQGALTQYF.

The gene calls are TRBV30 and TRBJ1-4; TRBD1 aligns across 10 bases. This CDR3 is built from 14 residues. The V and J ends lost 1 base and 6 bases, in that order; junction bases with no gene match: 2. The V gene's germline CDR1 is GTSNPN and CDR2 SVGIG (reference sequence). The CDR3 DNA reads TGTGCCTGGAGTGGGGGACAGGGGTATGAAAAACTGTTTTTT. Translation: CAWSGGQGYEKLFF.

This chain links TRBV30 with TRBJ2-3, with D hard to call. The V end lost 4 bases, the J end lost 4 bases, and 9 bases lay between the germline ends. Germline assignment: CDR1 GTSNPN and CDR2 SVGIG (reference sequence). The CDR3 spans 12 residues. This CDR3 is CAWTSSADTQYF. Written as DNA, the CDR3 is TGTGCCTGGACTTCTTCTGCAGATACGCAGTATTTT.

This rearrangement joins TRBV9 to TRBJ1-2; D is unclear. Germline V lookup: CDR1 SGDLS, CDR2 YYNGEE. Deletions cut 2 bases from V and 8 bases from J, with 7 bases between. The CDR3 contains 11 residues. The CDR3 DNA reads TGTGCCAGCAGCGTCCCCGGGGGCTACACCTTC. Residues: CASSVPGGYTF.

This chain links TRBV2 with TRBJ1-2, with D possibly TRBD1 on 5 matching bases. CDR3 length: 12 amino acids. V was shortened by 7 bases and J by 3 bases, with 9 bases between the two germline ends. Per germline, CDR1 SNHLY and CDR2 FYNNEI. CDR3 coding DNA: TGTGCCAGCAATCTGGGGGACTATGGCTACACCTTC. This sequence encodes CASNLGDYGYTF.

The chain couples TRBV19 to TRBJ2-1, with TRBD2 matching 12 bases. CDR3 size: 17 residues. The germline V gene encodes CDR1 LNHDA and CDR2 SQIVND (reference sequence). Trimming at V came to 2 bases and at J to 5 bases, leaving 7 bases not matched to a gene. The CDR3 DNA sequence: TGTGCCAGTAGTATACTAGCGGGAGGGTTTCAGAACAATGAGCAGTTCTTC. Its translation is CASSILAGGFQNNEQFF.

This rearrangement joins TRBV4-3 to TRBJ2-7; 9 bases match TRBD2. Trimming took 1 base from V and 0 from J; bases not matched to a gene: 4. Germline CDR1 is LGHNA and CDR2 is YSLEER. The CDR3 extends over 16 amino acids. In DNA form, the CDR3 reads TGCGCCAGCAGCCAAGGGACTAGCGCCTCCTCCTACGAGCAGTACTTC. It yields the protein CASSQGTSASSYEQYF.

This clone was picked up a small number of times. This chain links TRBV28 with TRBJ2-7; a weak D match, TRBD1 (7 bases). The CDR3 is 14 amino acids. Trimming pared 6 bases from V and 0 bases from J, leaving 12 bases between. Germline CDR1 and CDR2: MDHEN and SYDVKM. The CDR3 DNA sequence: TGTGCCAGCAGGCGGGGACAGATCTCCTACGAGCAGTACTTC. The encoded protein is CASRRGQISYEQYF.

CDR3 protein: CASSVGLAGITGELFF. CDR3 in DNA: TGTGCCAGCAGCGTCGGTCTAGCGGGAATAACCGGGGAGCTGTTTTTT. The V gene is TRBV9, the J gene TRBJ2-2; 9 bases are shared with TRBD2. Germline CDR1 SGDLS, CDR2 YYNGEE. This CDR3 has 16 amino acids. The J segment lost 5 bases and the V segment lost 2 bases, leaving 7 bases of the junction unmatched.

This chain uses TRBV7-8 with TRBJ1-5; D is possibly TRBD1 (6 bases). The CDR3 loop spans 15 amino acids. CDR1 SGHVS and CDR2 FQNEAQ come from the germline V gene. Between the trimmed V and J ends, which lost 3 bases and 4 bases, there was a span of 13 bases. The CDR3 loop is CASSLAGAENQPQHF. The CDR3 DNA is TGTGCCAGCAGCTTGGCAGGGGCTGAAAATCAGCCCCAGCATTTT.

This rearrangement joins TRBV7-3 to TRBJ1-1; D is unclear. CDR3 length equals 13 residues. Trimming removed 4 bases at V and 6 bases at J, with 12 bases between. Germline CDR1 and CDR2: SGHTA and FQGTGA. The CDR3 DNA sequence: TGTGCCAGCAGCTCTATATTTACAGCTGAAGCTTTCTTT. Translation gives CASSSIFTAEAFF.